This is a list of T cell receptor beta chains from one sample in a study of blood T cell repertoires in COVID-19. Using immunoSEQ multiplex PCR, the repertoire was profiled, and TCRdb retains in-frame clones only, with some absent. This table holds roughly 86,000 clones, 85% found once. The sequenced sample was peripheral blood. These receptors were taken from a man in his fifties or sixties with acute or convalescent COVID-19. CDR3s include the opening cysteine and the closing phenylalanine or tryptophan. D genes are given only for firm matches. Rows give clone size only sometimes, using once, few, many, or a class for an expanded clone.

V gene	D gene	clone size	J gene	CDR3 DNA	CDR3 protein
TRBV25-1	-	once	TRBJ2-6	TGTGCCAGCAGTGACGACAGGCTCCCTGGGGCCAACGTCCTGACTTTC	CASSDDRLPGANVLTF
TRBV20-1	-	-	TRBJ2-7	TGCAGTGCTAGTCTCGCAGGGGATTTGAGTAGGACTAGTCCCTTC	CSASLAGDLSRTSPF
TRBV7-9	TRBD2	-	TRBJ2-1	TGTGCCAGCAGTCGACCGGGACTAGCTCAAAATGAGCAGTTCTTC	CASSRPGLAQNEQFF
TRBV15	-	few	TRBJ1-4	TGTGCCACCAGCAGAGAAAAGAAGGGAGGGAATGAAAAACTGTTTTTT	CATSREKKGGNEKLFF
TRBV4-1	-	-	TRBJ1-4	TGCGCCAGCAGCCCTAGCGGGGGGGAAAAACTGTTTTTT	CASSPSGGEKLFF
TRBV5-1	-	few	TRBJ1-5	TGCGCCAGCAGCGCGACAGGACAAGAAGATCAGCCCCAGCATTTT	CASSATGQEDQPQHF
TRBV30	-	-	TRBJ2-5	TGTGCCTGGAGTCCTGGGACTCAAGAGACCCAGTACTTC	CAWSPGTQETQYF
TRBV4-3	TRBD1	-	TRBJ1-1	TGCGCCAGCAGCCAAGATTGGACAGGATCCACTGAAGCTTTCTTT	CASSQDWTGSTEAFF
TRBV7-2	-	-	TRBJ2-7	TGTGCCAGCAGCTTCTTGACAGACTACGAGCAGTACTTC	CASSFLTDYEQYF
TRBV5-6	TRBD2	-	TRBJ2-2	TGTGCCAGCAGCCCGCTAGCGGGGGGGCTCACCGGGGAGCTGTTTTTT	CASSPLAGGLTGELFF
TRBV19	TRBD2	-	TRBJ2-5	TGTGCCAGTAGTATTGGACGGGAGGGCCTAATAGGGGAGACCCAGTACTTC	CASSIGREGLIGETQYF
TRBV18	TRBD2	-	TRBJ2-1	TGTGCCAGCTCACGGACTAGCGGCAATAGCTACAATGAGCAGTTCTTC	CASSRTSGNSYNEQFF
TRBV3-1/TRBV3-2	-	-	TRBJ2-5	TGTGCCAGCAGCCAGGGACACAACCAAGAGACCCAGTACTTC	CASSQGHNQETQYF
TRBV29-1	-	-	TRBJ2-3	TGCAGCGTTGCGGACTGGCGCACAGATACGCAGTATTTT	CSVADWRTDTQYF
TRBV6-5	-	-	TRBJ2-7	TGTGCCAGCAGTTACGGGAGAACCTACGAGCAGTACTTC	CASSYGRTYEQYF
TRBV5-6	-	once	TRBJ1-3	TGTGCCAGCAGGCCACGGGGTTCCTCTGGAAACACCATATATTTT	CASRPRGSSGNTIYF
TRBV5-1	-	-	TRBJ2-7	TGCGCCAGCACACCCGACAATCTCTACGAGCAGTACTTC	CASTPDNLYEQYF
TRBV4-3	TRBD1	few	TRBJ1-5	TGCGCCAGCAGCCAAGATCGGCGACAGGGGGCTCAGCCCCAGCATTTT	CASSQDRRQGAQPQHF
TRBV11-1	-	-	TRBJ2-2	TGTGCCAGCAGCCCCCGTCCCTTGAACACCGGGGAGCTGTTTTTT	CASSPRPLNTGELFF
TRBV6-5	TRBD1	-	TRBJ1-1	TGTGCCAGCAGTTACTCGACAGGGGGCTTGGGGACTGAAGCTTTCTTT	CASSYSTGGLGTEAFF
TRBV6-2/TRBV6-3	TRBD1	-	TRBJ2-2	TGTGCCAGCAGTTACTTCGGGACAGATAACACCGGGGAGCTGTTTTTT	CASSYFGTDNTGELFF
TRBV2	TRBD1	-	TRBJ2-1	TGTGCCAGCAGTTCCGGGACAGGGGGACTAGCCTCCTACAATGAGCAGTTCTTC	CASSSGTGGLASYNEQFF
TRBV7-8	TRBD2	-	TRBJ2-7	TGTGCCAGCAGCTCGACTAGCGGGAGGCTCAACGAGCAGTACTTC	CASSSTSGRLNEQYF
TRBV27	TRBD1	-	TRBJ2-5	TGTGCCAGCAGCCACTGGCGACAGGGACAGAGAGAGACCCAGTACTTC	CASSHWRQGQRETQYF
TRBV12-5	TRBD1	-	TRBJ2-5	TGTGCTAGTGGTTTGGGACAGGGAGAGACCCAGTACTTC	CASGLGQGETQYF
TRBV7-2	-	-	TRBJ1-4	TGTGCCAGCAGCTTAGCGGGGGGGGCGGTTAGCGAAAAACTGTTTTTT	CASSLAGGAVSEKLFF
TRBV18	-	-	TRBJ1-1	TGTGCCAGCTCACCAAATGGGCCGTACTCGGAAGGAGGAGTGAACACTGAAGCTTTCTTT	CASSPNGPYSEGGVNTEAFF
TRBV6-5	-	-	TRBJ1-2	TGTGCCAGCAGTTACTCGACAGGCTACTATGGCTACACCTTC	CASSYSTGYYGYTF
TRBV9	TRBD1	-	TRBJ1-2	TGTGCCAGCAGCGTAGAGCAAGGCCGACAGGGACATAACTATGGCTACACCTTC	CASSVEQGRQGHNYGYTF
TRBV11-2	TRBD1	-	TRBJ2-2	TGTGCCAGCAGCATCACCGGGACAGGGGGCACCGGGGAGCTGTTTTTT	CASSITGTGGTGELFF
TRBV19	TRBD2	-	TRBJ2-1	TGTGCCAGTAGTAAAAGGGGGCTAGCGGGAGGTCTAAATGAGCAGTTCTTC	CASSKRGLAGGLNEQFF
TRBV6-1	TRBD2	-	TRBJ2-1	TGTGCCAGCAGTGAACGGACTAGCGGGGGGAGAGACAATGAGCAGTTCTTC	CASSERTSGGRDNEQFF
TRBV6-2/TRBV6-3	-	-	TRBJ2-3	TGTGCCAGCAGCGAGTTAGATACGCAGTATTTT	CASSELDTQYF
TRBV6-6	-	-	TRBJ2-1	TGTGCCAGCACGCGGGCCGGCTCCTACAATGAGCAGTTCTTC	CASTRAGSYNEQFF
TRBV6-2/TRBV6-3	-	-	TRBJ2-7	TGTGCCAGCAGCCCCAGGTACTCCTACGAGCAGTACTTC	CASSPRYSYEQYF
TRBV27	-	-	TRBJ2-3	TGTGCCAGCAGCTACAGGGTTGATGATACGCAGTATTTT	CASSYRVDDTQYF